The text below deals with one T cell receptor (beta chain). The antigen is not known. The data stem from a study of cytomegalovirus exposure and HLA in healthy donors. Germline CDR1 reads SGHVS; CDR2 reads FQNEAQ. The CDR3 contains 15 residues. With V trimmed by 0 bases and J by 4 bases, 4 bases remained unmatched. Study-wide results and limits: As a later analysis showed, a missense DCLRE1C variant was linked to trimming of TCR beta V- and J-genes. Serostatus for CMV was the only available immune exposure information.

Amplification used 60 Vbeta primers and 13 Jbeta primers. In the authors' workflow: The count from a later analysis was 65 million to 90 million unique TCR beta chains, some 11 million of them shared. Assay used: immunoSEQ multiplex PCR; TCRdb lists only in-frame clones, some missing. The V and J calls and clone size are taken from that table; D and trimming were inferred from the DNA. The sample yields 150,000 to 200,000 clones, just over 75% seen once. Nominally healthy donors were sampled, though unrecorded immune exposures were likely. V is TRBV7-8 and J is TRBJ2-7; 9 bases are a match to TRBD2. The sequenced sample was PBMCs. The receptor was isolated from a woman aged 40 to 50 in good health and CMV-seronegative. The CDR3 spells CASSLAASGEYEQYF. The DNA for the CDR3 is TGTGCCAGCAGCTTAGCGGCTAGCGGGGAATACGAGCAGTACTTC.